This note documents a single T cell receptor (beta chain) sequence. Its cognate antigen is unknown. The data were obtained in a study of OX40 agonist ivuxolimab in advanced cancers. The wider study: One hepatocellular carcinoma and a couple of cutaneous melanoma patients partially responded.

CDR3 length: 15 amino acids. The germline V gene has CDR1 MRHNA and CDR2 SNTAGT. Trimming removed 3 bases from V and 7 bases from J; junction bases left unmatched: 6. Study findings and constraints: CD4+ and CD8+ blood T cells expanded clonally by week 6 at 0.1 to 3.0 mg/kg.

Patients with autoimmune history or systemic immunosuppression were excluded. Method: immunoSEQ multiplex PCR; TCRdb's copy keeps in-frame clones and lacks some. The sample consists of tens of thousands of clones, around 89% of them appearing once. This chain connects TRBV6-4 to TRBJ1-6, with TRBD1 matching over 7 bases. Here the sequenced sample was CD4+ or CD8+ T cells sorted from blood, taken in a trial of the OX40 agonist ivuxolimab. This receptor was taken from an adult with an advanced solid tumor such as melanoma, head and neck, liver or kidney cancer. This chain's CDR3 is CASSERQGWNSPLHF. CDR3 DNA sequence: TGTGCCAGCAGTGAACGACAGGGTTGGAATTCACCCCTCCACTTT.